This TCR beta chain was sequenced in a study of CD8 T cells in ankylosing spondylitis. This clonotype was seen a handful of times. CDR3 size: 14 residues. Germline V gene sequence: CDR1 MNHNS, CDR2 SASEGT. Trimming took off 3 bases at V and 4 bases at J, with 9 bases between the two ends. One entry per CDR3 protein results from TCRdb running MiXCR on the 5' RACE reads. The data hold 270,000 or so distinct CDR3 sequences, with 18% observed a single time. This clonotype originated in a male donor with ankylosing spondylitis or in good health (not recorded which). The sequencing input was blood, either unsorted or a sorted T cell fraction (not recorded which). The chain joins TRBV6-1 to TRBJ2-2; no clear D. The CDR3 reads CASSEDHATGELFF. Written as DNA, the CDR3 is TGTGCCAGCAGTGAGGATCACGCCACCGGGGAGCTGTTTTTT.